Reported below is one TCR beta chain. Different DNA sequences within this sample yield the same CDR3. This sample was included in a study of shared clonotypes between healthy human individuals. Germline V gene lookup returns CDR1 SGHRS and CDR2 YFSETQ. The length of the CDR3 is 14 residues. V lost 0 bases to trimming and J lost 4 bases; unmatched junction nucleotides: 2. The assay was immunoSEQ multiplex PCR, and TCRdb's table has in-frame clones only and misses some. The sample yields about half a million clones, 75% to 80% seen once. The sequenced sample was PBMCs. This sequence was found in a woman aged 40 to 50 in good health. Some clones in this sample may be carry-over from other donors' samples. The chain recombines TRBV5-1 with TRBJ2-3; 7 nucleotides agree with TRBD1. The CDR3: CASSLGTGADTQYF. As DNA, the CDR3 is TGCGCCAGCAGCTTGGGGACAGGCGCAGATACGCAGTATTTT.